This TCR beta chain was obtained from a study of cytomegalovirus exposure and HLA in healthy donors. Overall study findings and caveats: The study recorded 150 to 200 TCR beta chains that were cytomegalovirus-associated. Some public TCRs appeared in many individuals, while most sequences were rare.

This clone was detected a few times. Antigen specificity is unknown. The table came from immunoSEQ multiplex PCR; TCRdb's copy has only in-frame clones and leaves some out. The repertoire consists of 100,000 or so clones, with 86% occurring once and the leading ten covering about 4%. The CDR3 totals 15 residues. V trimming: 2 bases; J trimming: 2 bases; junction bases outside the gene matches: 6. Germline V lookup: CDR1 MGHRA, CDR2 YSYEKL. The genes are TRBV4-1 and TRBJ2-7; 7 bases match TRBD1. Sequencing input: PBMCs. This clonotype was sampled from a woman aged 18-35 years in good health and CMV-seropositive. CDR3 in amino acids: CASSQLQGSPYEQYF. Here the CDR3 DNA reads TGCGCCAGCAGCCAATTACAGGGGTCTCCCTACGAGCAGTACTTC.